This T cell receptor (beta chain) is drawn from a study of blood T cell repertoires in COVID-19. The table came from immunoSEQ multiplex PCR; TCRdb's copy has only in-frame clones and leaves some out. Among 160,000 or so clones, about nine tenths were seen once, and the ten largest hold 1.5% to 2%. The CDR3 is 11 amino acids. Germline V gene sequence: CDR1 DFQATT, CDR2 SNEGSKA (reference sequence). Trimming pared 5 bases from V and 6 bases from J, leaving 9 bases between. The chain uses TRBV20-1 and TRBJ2-3; maybe TRBD1 (5 bases). The source is a woman aged 50 to 60 with acute or convalescent COVID-19. Sequencing used peripheral blood. CDR3 nucleotides: TGCAGTGCTGCCCCAGGGGATACGCAGTATTTT. Protein: CSAAPGDTQYF.